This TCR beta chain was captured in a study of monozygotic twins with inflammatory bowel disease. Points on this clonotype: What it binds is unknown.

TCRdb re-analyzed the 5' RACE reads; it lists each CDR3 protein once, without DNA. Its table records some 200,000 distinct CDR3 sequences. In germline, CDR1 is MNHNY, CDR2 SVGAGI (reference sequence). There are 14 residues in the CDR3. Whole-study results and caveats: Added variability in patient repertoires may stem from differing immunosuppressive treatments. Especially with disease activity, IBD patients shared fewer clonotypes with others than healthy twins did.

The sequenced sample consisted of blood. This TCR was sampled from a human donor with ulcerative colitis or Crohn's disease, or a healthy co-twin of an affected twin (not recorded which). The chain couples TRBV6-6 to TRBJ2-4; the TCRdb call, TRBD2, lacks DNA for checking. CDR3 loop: CASTRGGRINIQYF.